Following are 21 T cell receptor beta chains from one sample sequenced in a study of T cell clones after liver transplantation. The data were produced by immunoSEQ multiplex PCR, yet TCRdb's version contains in-frame clones alone and is incomplete. The repertoire holds more than 75,000 clones, about 82% seen once, with 0.4% to 0.6% in the top ten. The specimen comprised CD4+ T cells from blood, sampled 45 to 47 months after liver transplant. Every receptor here comes from a human patient who received a liver transplant. The graft donor may be the source of some T cells.

The rearrangement joins TRBV28 to TRBJ2-7, with 9 bases that match TRBD1. Trimming removed 3 bases from V and 5 bases from J; junction bases left unmatched: 5. The CDR3 contains 14 residues. Germline V lookup: CDR1 MDHEN, CDR2 SYDVKM. The CDR3 nucleotides are TGTGCCAGCAGTTTCCCCCGGGACAGGGACGAGCAGTACTTC. It is translated as CASSFPRDRDEQYF.

This rearrangement joins TRBV28 to TRBJ2-7, with D hard to call. The CDR3 is 14 residues long. Germline CDR1 is MDHEN and CDR2 is SYDVKM. Trimming stripped 3 bases from V and 2 bases from J, with 11 bases between. CDR3 nucleotide sequence: TGTGCCAGCAGTTTGAGTCTTCCCCCCTACGAGCAGTACTTC. Residues: CASSLSLPPYEQYF.

V usage is TRBV6-5 and J usage is TRBJ2-3; 7 positions match TRBD2. Trimming removed 0 bases from V and 9 bases from J; junction bases left unmatched: 9. The CDR3 contains 15 residues. The germline CDR1 and CDR2 sequences are MNHEY and SVGAGI. The DNA of the CDR3 is TGTGCCAGCAGTTACTCAGGTGGGAGGGCCCGGACGCAGTATTTT. The encoded protein is CASSYSGGRARTQYF.

Written as DNA, the CDR3 is TGTGCCAGCACCTCTCTAGCGGGAGCCTCCTACGAGCAGTACTTC. Amino acids: CASTSLAGASYEQYF. V usage is TRBV28 and J usage is TRBJ2-7; 10 bases map to TRBD2. Looked up from germline, CDR1 is MDHEN and CDR2 is SYDVKM. V trimming: 7 bases; J trimming: 0 bases; junction bases outside the gene matches: 6. This CDR3 has 15 amino acids.

This clone was counted a few times. This chain links TRBV10-3 with TRBJ2-1; TRBD1 aligns across 9 bases. This CDR3 contains 13 residues. Unmatched junction bases numbered 3, after V lost 8 bases and J lost 4 bases. Germline V CDR1 and CDR2: ENHRY, SYGVKD. The CDR3 DNA is TGTGCCATCCGGGACAGGGCGTACAATGAGCAGTTCTTC. Protein: CAIRDRAYNEQFF.

The CDR3 region has the DNA TGTGCCAGCAGCGTAGGGGGAGGTTCCTACAATGAGCAGTTCTTC. Its translation is CASSVGGGSYNEQFF. The chain uses TRBV9 and TRBJ2-1, with D maybe TRBD2 (6 bases). The CDR3 covers 15 residues. CDR1 is SGDLS and CDR2 is YYNGEE in the germline V gene. Trimming shortened V by 0 bases and J by 1 base, and 8 bases separated the two germline ends. Full variable domain (missing parts from reference TRBV9 and TRBJ2-1): DSGVTQTPKHLITATGQRVTLRCSPRSGDLSVYWYQQSLDQGLQFLIQYYNGEERAKGNILERFSAQQFPDLHSELNLSSLELGDSALYFCASSVGGGSYNEQFFGPGTRLTVL.

The rearrangement uses TRBV28 and TRBJ1-1; weak D call: TRBD1 (6 bases). The CDR3 spans 15 residues. Germline V gene data show CDR1 as MDHEN and CDR2 as SYDVKM. V was shortened by 3 bases and J by 2 bases, with 13 bases between the two germline ends. The CDR3 reads CASSLTGNGNTEAFF. CDR3 coding DNA: TGTGCCAGCAGTTTGACAGGTAATGGAAACACTGAAGCTTTCTTT.

The chain employs TRBV2 and TRBJ2-7; no clear D. V was trimmed by 6 bases and J by 3 bases, leaving 12 bases between them. This CDR3 spans 13 amino acids. The germline V gene encodes CDR1 SNHLY and CDR2 FYNNEI. CDR3 nucleotides: TGTGCCAGCAGCCAAGGTCCCAACTACGAGCAGTACTTC. This sequence encodes CASSQGPNYEQYF.

The chain employs TRBV27 and TRBJ2-1, with 8 bases matching TRBD2. The CDR3 runs 15 residues. V was pared by 8 bases and J by 0 bases, with 6 bases of the junction left unmatched. Germline-derived CDR1 and CDR2 are MNHEY and SMNVEV (reference sequence). CDR3 coding DNA: TGTGCCAGCGCGGGGAGCGGGAGCTCCTACAATGAGCAGTTCTTC. This sequence encodes CASAGSGSSYNEQFF.

The V and J genes are TRBV29-1 and TRBJ2-1; 9 bases align to TRBD1. The junction had 2 bases not matched to a gene; V was cut back by 3 bases and J by 8 bases. The germline gives CDR1 SQVTM, CDR2 ANQGSEA. The CDR3 consists of 12 residues. The CDR3 bases are TGCAGCGTTGAGGGACAGGGTTATGAGCAGTTCTTC. Encoded protein: CSVEGQGYEQFF.

In its sample, this clone was seen a few times. The V call is TRBV6-5, the J call TRBJ2-1; D possibly corresponds to TRBD2 (6 bases). The CDR3 extends over 15 amino acids. Germline assignment: CDR1 MNHEY and CDR2 SVGAGI. V lost 10 bases to trimming and J lost 3 bases, with 19 bases between them. The CDR3 loop is CATTRLGSGYNEQFF. CDR3 nucleotides: TGTGCCACCACGAGGTTGGGTAGCGGCTACAATGAGCAGTTCTTC.

V usage is TRBV28 and J usage is TRBJ1-2; 7 bases are a match to TRBD1. With V trimmed by 5 bases and J by 6 bases, 9 bases remained unmatched. The V gene's germline CDR1 is MDHEN and CDR2 SYDVKM. The CDR3 loop spans 14 amino acids. The CDR3 nucleotides read TGTGCCAGCAGTCCTCTCGACAGGGCCCATGGCTACACCTTC. Its protein is CASSPLDRAHGYTF.

The rearrangement uses TRBV28 and TRBJ2-5; 11 bases match TRBD1. This CDR3 has 14 residues. CDR1 is MDHEN, CDR2 SYDVKM, per germline. V lost 3 bases and J lost 7; bases outside the gene matches: 4. CDR3 region: CASSLDRGRGTQYF. The CDR3 DNA follows: TGTGCCAGCAGTTTGGACAGGGGGCGCGGGACCCAGTACTTC.

This chain links TRBV29-1 with TRBJ1-1, with 9 bases lining up with TRBD1. CDR3 length: 12 residues. The V segment lost 3 bases and the J segment 10 bases; nucleotides outside the gene matches: 6. The germline gives CDR1 SQVTM, CDR2 ANQGSEA. The CDR3 protein is CSVDNRGRGAFF. The CDR3 DNA reads TGCAGCGTTGACAACAGGGGGCGCGGAGCTTTCTTT.

This chain uses TRBV19 with TRBJ1-1, with TRBD1 matching 7 bases. The CDR3 loop spans 15 amino acids. The J segment lost 4 bases and the V segment lost 4 bases, leaving 9 bases of the junction unmatched. The germline gives CDR1 LNHDA, CDR2 SQIVND (reference sequence). The CDR3 nucleotides are TGTGCCAGTAGTACCGAGAGACAGGGAGGCACTGAAGCTTTCTTT. Its translation is CASSTERQGGTEAFF. Full variable domain (outside the CDR3, taken from reference TRBV19 and TRBJ1-1): DGGITQSPKYLFRKEGQNVTLSCEQNLNHDAMYWYRQDPGQGLRLIYYSQIVNDFQKGDIAEGYSVSREKKESFPLTVTSAQKNPTAFYLCASSTERQGGTEAFFGQGTRLTVV.

This chain connects TRBV4-1 to TRBJ2-1; TRBD2 agrees at 7 bases. CDR3 size: 16 residues. J lost 2 bases, V lost 0 bases, and 4 bases had no gene match. Germline V gene sequence: CDR1 MGHRA, CDR2 YSYEKL. The DNA of the CDR3 is TGCGCCAGCAGCCAAGAGCTAGCGGCCCCCTACAATGAGCAGTTCTTC. Translating it yields CASSQELAAPYNEQFF.

Concerning this clone: The DNA is omitted, as the CDR3 cannot be located on it reliably, and the CDR3 follows TCRdb's listing. This sequence joins TRBV11-2 and TRBJ2-2; the table calls TRBD2, which could not be checked here. The germline gives CDR1 SGHAT, CDR2 FQNNGV. The CDR3 is 19 residues long, ends included. The CDR3 sequence is CASSQGRGGTTRTPGSCFF.

This clone appeared a few times. The V gene is TRBV5-1, the J gene TRBJ1-2; maybe TRBD1 (6 bases). With 2 bases removed from V and 8 bases from J, the gap between germline ends came to 13 bases. CDR3 length: 13 amino acids. From germline, CDR1 is SGHRS and CDR2 YFSETQ. CDR3 in amino acids: CASSFGRGEGYTF. The DNA of the CDR3 is TGCGCCAGCAGCTTTGGCAGGGGAGAGGGCTACACCTTC.

The J gene is TRBJ1-4, the V gene TRBV5-1, with TRBD1 matching over 7 bases. V shed 0 bases and J 5 bases; nucleotides not matched to a gene: 4. Looked up from germline, CDR1 is SGHRS and CDR2 is YFSETQ. CDR3 length: 15 amino acids. CDR3 DNA sequence: TGCGCCAGCAGCTTGGCCGGGACAGCCAATGAAAAACTGTTTTTT. Translation gives CASSLAGTANEKLFF.

The chain has TRBV28 and TRBJ2-7; D is unclear. This CDR3 has 10 amino acids. Trimming pared 11 bases from V and 4 bases from J, leaving 9 bases between. Germline V gene lookup returns CDR1 MDHEN and CDR2 SYDVKM. The CDR3 DNA follows: TGTGCCTGCGGTTCGTACGAGCAGTACTTC. Protein: CACGSYEQYF.

The chain has TRBV27 and TRBJ2-3; no reliable D call. The germline V and J ends were trimmed by 1 base and 1 base, with 12 bases remaining between them. This CDR3 contains 16 residues. From germline, CDR1 is MNHEY and CDR2 SMNVEV (reference sequence). In nucleotides, the CDR3 is TGTGCCAGCAGTTTATGGGTGGGCTCCCGCACAGATACGCAGTATTTT. Protein sequence: CASSLWVGSRTDTQYF.